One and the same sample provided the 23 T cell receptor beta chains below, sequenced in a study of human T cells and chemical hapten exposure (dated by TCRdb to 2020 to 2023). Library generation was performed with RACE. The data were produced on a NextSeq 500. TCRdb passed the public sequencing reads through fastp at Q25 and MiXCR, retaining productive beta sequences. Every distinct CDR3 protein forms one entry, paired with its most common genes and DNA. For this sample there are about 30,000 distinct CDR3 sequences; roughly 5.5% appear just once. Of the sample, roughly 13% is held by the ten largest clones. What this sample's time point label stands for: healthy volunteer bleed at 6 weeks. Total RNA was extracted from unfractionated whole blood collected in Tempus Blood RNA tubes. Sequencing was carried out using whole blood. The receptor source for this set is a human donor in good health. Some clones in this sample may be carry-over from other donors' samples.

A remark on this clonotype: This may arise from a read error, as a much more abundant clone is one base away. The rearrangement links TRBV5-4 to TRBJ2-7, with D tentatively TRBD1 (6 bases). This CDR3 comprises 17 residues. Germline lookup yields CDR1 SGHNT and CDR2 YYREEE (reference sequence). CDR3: CVSSLAGASGDLYEQYF. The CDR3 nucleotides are TGTGTCAGCAGCTTGGCCGGTGCGTCAGGGGATTTGTACGAGCAGTACTTC.

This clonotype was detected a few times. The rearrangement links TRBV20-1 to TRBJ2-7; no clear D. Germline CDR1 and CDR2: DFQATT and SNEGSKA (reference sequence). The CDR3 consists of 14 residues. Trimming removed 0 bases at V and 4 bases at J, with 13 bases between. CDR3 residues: CSAREGEGPYEQYF. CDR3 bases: TGCAGTGCTAGAGAAGGTGAAGGGCCTTACGAGCAGTACTTC.

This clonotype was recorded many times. As DNA, the CDR3 is TGTGCCAGCAGCTTGGATAGGTCGAAGGGAAGGTTCTTC. Protein sequence: CASSLDRSKGRFF. The V call is TRBV7-8, the J call TRBJ2-1; D ambiguous. Per the germline V gene, CDR1 is SGHVS and CDR2 is FQNEAQ. The V gene lost 3 bases and the J gene lost 15 bases, with 18 bases spanning the gap. This CDR3 comprises 13 residues.

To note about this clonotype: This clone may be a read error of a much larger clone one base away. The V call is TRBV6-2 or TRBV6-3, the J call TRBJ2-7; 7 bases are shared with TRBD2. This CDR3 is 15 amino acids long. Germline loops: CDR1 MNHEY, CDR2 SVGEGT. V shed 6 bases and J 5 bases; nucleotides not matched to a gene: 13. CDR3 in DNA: TGTGCCAGCAGCCAGCGGGGCCCCCATCTCCACGAGCAGTACTTC. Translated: CASSQRGPHLHEQYF.

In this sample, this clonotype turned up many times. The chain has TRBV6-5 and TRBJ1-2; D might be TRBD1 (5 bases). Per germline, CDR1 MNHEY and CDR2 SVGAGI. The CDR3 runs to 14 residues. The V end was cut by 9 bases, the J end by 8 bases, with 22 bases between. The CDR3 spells CASRPGDGGGGYTF. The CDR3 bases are TGTGCCAGTCGACCGGGGGACGGAGGCGGCGGCTACACCTTC.

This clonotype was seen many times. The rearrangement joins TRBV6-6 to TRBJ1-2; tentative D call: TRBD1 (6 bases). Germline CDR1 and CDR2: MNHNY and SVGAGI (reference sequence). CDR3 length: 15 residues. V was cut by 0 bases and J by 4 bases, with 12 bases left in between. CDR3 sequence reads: CASSYSAGEIYGYTF. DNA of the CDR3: TGTGCCAGCAGTTACTCGGCAGGGGAAATCTATGGCTACACCTTC.

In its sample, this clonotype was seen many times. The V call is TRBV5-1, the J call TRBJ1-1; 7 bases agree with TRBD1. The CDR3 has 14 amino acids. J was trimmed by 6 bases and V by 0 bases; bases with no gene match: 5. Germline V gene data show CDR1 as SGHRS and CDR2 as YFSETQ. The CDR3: CASSLDRGGPEAFF. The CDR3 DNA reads TGCGCCAGCAGCTTGGACAGGGGAGGCCCTGAAGCTTTCTTT.

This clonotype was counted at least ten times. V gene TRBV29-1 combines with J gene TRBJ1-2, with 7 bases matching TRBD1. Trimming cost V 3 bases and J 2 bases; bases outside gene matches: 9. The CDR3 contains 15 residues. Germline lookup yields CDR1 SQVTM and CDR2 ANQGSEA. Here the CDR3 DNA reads TGCAGCGTTGATGCTATCGAACAGGGGAACTATGGCTACACCTTC. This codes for CSVDAIEQGNYGYTF.

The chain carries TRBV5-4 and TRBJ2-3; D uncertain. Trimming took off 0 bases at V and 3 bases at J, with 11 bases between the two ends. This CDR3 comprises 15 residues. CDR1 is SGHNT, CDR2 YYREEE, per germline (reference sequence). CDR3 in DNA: TGTGCCAGCAGCTTGGCGGGCGGTCGAACAGATACGCAGTATTTT. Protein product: CASSLAGGRTDTQYF.

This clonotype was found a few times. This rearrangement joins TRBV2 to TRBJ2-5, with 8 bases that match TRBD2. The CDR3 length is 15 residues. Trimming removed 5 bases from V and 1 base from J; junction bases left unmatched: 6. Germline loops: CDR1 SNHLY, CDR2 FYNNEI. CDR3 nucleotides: TGTGCCAGCAGTTTAGCGGGGAACCCCCAAGAGACCCAGTACTTC. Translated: CASSLAGNPQETQYF.

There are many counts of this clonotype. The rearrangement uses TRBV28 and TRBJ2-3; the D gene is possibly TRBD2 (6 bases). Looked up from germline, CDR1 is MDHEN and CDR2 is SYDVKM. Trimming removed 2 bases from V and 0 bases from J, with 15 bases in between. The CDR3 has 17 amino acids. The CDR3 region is CASSLAAAGPSTDTQYF. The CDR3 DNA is TGTGCCAGCAGTTTAGCGGCCGCGGGACCTAGCACAGATACGCAGTATTTT. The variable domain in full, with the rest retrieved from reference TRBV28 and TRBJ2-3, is DVKVTQSSRYLVKRTGEKVFLECVQDMDHENMFWYRQDPGLGLRLIYFSYDVKMKEKGDIPEGYSVSREKKERFSLILESASTNQTSMYLCASSLAAAGPSTDTQYFGPGTRLTVL.

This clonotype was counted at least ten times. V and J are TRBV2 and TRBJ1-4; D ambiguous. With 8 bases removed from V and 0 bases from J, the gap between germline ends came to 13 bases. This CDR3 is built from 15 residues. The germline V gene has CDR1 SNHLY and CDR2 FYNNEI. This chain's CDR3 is CASGTQATTNEKLFF. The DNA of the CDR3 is TGTGCCAGCGGTACCCAGGCTACAACTAATGAAAAACTGTTTTTT.

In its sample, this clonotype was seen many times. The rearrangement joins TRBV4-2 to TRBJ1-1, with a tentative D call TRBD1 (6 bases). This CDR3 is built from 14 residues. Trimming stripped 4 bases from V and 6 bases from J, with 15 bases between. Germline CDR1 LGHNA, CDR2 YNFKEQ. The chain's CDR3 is CASSRSGVGSEAFF. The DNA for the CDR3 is TGTGCCAGCAGCCGTTCAGGGGTTGGCTCTGAAGCTTTCTTT.

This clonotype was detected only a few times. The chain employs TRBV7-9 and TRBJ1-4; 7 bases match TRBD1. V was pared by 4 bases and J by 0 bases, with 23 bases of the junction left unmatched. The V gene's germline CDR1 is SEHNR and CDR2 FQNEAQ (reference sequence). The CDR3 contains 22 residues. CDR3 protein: CASSSRIPDRAKTSATNEKLFF. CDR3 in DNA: TGTGCCAGCAGCTCCCGTATACCTGACAGGGCCAAGACATCTGCAACTAATGAAAAACTGTTTTTT. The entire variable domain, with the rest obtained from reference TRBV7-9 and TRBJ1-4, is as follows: DTGVSQNPRHKITKRGQNVTFRCDPISEHNRLYWYRQTLGQGPEFLTYFQNEAQLEKSRLLSDRFSAERPKGSFSTLEIQRTEQGDSAMYLCASSSRIPDRAKTSATNEKLFFGSGTQLSVL.

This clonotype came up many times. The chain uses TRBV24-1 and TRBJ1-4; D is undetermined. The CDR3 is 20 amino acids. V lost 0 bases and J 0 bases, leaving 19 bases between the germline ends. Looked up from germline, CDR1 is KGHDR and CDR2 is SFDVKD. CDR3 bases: TGTGCCACCAGTGATTTGCGACCCAACAACCTTCTTGCAACTAATGAAAAACTGTTTTTT. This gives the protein CATSDLRPNNLLATNEKLFF.

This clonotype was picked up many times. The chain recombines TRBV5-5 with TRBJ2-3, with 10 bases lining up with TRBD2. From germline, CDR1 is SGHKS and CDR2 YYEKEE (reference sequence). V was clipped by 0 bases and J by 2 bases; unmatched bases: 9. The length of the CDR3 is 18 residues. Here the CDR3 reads CASSLVASGSVFTDTQYF. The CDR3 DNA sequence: TGTGCCAGCAGCTTGGTGGCTAGCGGGAGTGTGTTCACAGATACGCAGTATTTT.

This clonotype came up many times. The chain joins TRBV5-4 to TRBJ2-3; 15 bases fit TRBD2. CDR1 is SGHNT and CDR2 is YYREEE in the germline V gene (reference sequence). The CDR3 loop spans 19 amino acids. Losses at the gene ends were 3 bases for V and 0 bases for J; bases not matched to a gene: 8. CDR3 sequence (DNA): TGTGCCAGCAGCTGGACTAGCGGGGGGGGCCGGTTTAGCACAGATACGCAGTATTTT. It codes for CASSWTSGGGRFSTDTQYF. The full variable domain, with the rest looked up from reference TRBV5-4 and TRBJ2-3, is ETGVTQSPTHLIKTRGQQVTLRCSSQSGHNTVSWYQQALGQGPQFIFQYYREEENGRGNFPPRFSGLQFPNYSSELNVNALELDDSALYLCASSWTSGGGRFSTDTQYFGPGTRLTVL.

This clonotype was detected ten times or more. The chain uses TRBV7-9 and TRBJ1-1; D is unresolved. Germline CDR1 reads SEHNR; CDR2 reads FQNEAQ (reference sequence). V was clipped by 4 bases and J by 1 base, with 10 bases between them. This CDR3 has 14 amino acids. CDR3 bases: TGTGCCAGCAGCTCCCCCTCAGGGAACACTGAAGCTTTCTTT. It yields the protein CASSSPSGNTEAFF.

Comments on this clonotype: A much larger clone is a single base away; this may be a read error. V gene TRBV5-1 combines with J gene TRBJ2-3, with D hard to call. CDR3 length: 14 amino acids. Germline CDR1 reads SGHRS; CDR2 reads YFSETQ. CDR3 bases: TGCGACAGCAGCTTTAACGGTGATGGGGATACGCAGTATTTT. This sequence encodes CDSSFNGDGDTQYF. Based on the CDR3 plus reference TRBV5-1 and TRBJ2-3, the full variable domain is KAGVTQTPRYLIKTRGQQVTLSCSPISGHRSVSWYQQTPGQGLQFLFEYFSETQRNKGNFPGRFSGRQFSNSRSEMNVSTLELGDSALYLCDSSFNGDGDTQYFGPGTRLTVL.

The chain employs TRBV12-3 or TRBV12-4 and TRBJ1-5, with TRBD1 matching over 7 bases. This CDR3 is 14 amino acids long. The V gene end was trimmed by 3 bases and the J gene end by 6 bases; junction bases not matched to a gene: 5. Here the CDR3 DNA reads TGTGCCAGCAGTTTTAGGGGGCCCGGTCAGCCCCAGCATTTT. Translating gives CASSFRGPGQPQHF.

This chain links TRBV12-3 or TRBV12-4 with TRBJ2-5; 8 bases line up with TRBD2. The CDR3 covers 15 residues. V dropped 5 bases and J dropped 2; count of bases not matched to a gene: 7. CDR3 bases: TGTGCCAGCAGTGATCGCGGGGGGCCACAAGAGACCCAGTACTTC. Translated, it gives CASSDRGGPQETQYF.

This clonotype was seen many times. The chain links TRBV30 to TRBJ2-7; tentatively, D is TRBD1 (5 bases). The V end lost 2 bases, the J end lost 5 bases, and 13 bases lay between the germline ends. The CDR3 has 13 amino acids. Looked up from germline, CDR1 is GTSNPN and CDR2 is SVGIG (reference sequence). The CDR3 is CAWSSQGGNEQYF. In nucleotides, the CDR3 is TGTGCCTGGAGTTCGCAGGGTGGGAACGAGCAGTACTTC.

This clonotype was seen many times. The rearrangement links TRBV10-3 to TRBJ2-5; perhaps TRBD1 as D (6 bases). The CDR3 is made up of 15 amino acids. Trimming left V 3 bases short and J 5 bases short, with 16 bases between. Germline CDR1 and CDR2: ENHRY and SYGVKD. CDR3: CAISDPGEFRETQYF. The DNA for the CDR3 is TGTGCCATCAGTGACCCAGGGGAGTTCCGGGAGACCCAGTACTTC.